This paragraph covers one T cell receptor (beta chain) sequence. The sample originates from a study of blood T cell repertoires in COVID-19. CDR3 length: 15 residues. The germline V gene encodes CDR1 SGHAT and CDR2 FQNNGV. The trim removed 2 bases at V and 4 bases at J, leaving 7 bases unmatched. Original handling: The authors estimated nucleated cell counts from reference gene primer amplification. Sequenced by immunoSEQ multiplex PCR; TCRdb stores in-frame clones only, minus some. That table supplies the V and J calls and clone size; D and trimming were determined from the DNA. The sample includes about 330,000 clones, around 85% seen only once; the top ten take just over 7%.

Sample: peripheral blood. The chain is built from TRBV11-2 and TRBJ2-7; TRBD2 agrees at 8 bases. The sequence came from a human donor in a cohort sampled during active COVID-19. The CDR3: CASSLKLADGYEQYF. DNA of the CDR3: TGTGCCAGCAGCTTAAAACTAGCGGATGGTTACGAGCAGTACTTC.